This is a list of T cell receptor beta chains from one sample in a study of radiation and T cells in renal cell carcinoma. Generated by immunoSEQ multiplex PCR, the TCRdb table keeps only in-frame clones and is missing some. There are roughly 60,000 clones in the sample; around 78% occur only once, and about 7% lies in the top ten. This specimen consisted of blood, obtained from a patient whose treatment included radiotherapy and nephrectomy. These receptors were obtained from a man aged 60-69 years with renal cell carcinoma. Each CDR3 is given with its conserved first and last residue. D genes are given only for firm matches. Size is omitted from some rows. Given values are once, few, many or a class for expanded clones.

TRBJ1-4,TRBV6-5,-,-,CASSYRGSGEKLFF,TGTGCCAGCAGTTACAGAGGGTCGGGCGAAAAACTGTTTTTT
TRBJ1-1,TRBV9,-,medium-sized,CASSVDQGLNTEAFF,TGTGCCAGCAGCGTAGACCAGGGATTGAACACTGAAGCTTTCTTT
TRBJ2-5,TRBV7-2,TRBD2,few,CASSPPGLAGTETQYF,TGTGCCAGCAGCCCCCCGGGACTAGCGGGGACCGAGACCCAGTACTTC
TRBJ2-7,TRBV7-2,-,-,CASSLGGGDDEQYF,TGTGCCAGCAGCTTAGGAGGTGGGGACGACGAGCAGTACTTC
TRBJ1-2,TRBV21-1,-,-,CASSKEDRGDGNYGYTF,TGTGCCAGCAGCAAAGAGGACCGGGGGGACGGTAACTATGGCTACACCTTC
TRBJ2-3,TRBV7-6,-,-,CASSLAGLDTQYF,TGTGCCAGCAGCTTGGCGGGGTTAGATACGCAGTATTTT
TRBJ1-5,TRBV27,TRBD1,-,CASSLGTGKNRPQHF,TGTGCCAGCAGTTTGGGGACAGGGAAGAATCGGCCCCAGCATTTT
TRBJ2-5,TRBV2,TRBD2,-,CASRETSGEETQYF,TGTGCCAGCAGAGAGACTAGCGGGGAAGAGACCCAGTACTTC
TRBJ1-1,TRBV7-2,-,-,CAVRRGVMNTEAFF,TGTGCCGTCCGGCGGGGTGTAATGAACACTGAAGCTTTCTTT
TRBJ2-5,TRBV15,TRBD2,once,CATGIGTSGSDDF,TGTGCCACAGGGATCGGGACTAGCGGGAGTGATGACTTC
TRBJ2-3,TRBV6-6,-,few,CASSPLTSTDTQYF,TGTGCCAGCAGTCCCCTTACTAGCACAGATACGCAGTATTTT
TRBJ1-2,TRBV30,TRBD1,-,CAWSVVRTGGNYGYTF,TGTGCCTGGAGTGTAGTTAGAACAGGGGGAAACTATGGCTACACCTTC
TRBJ2-2,TRBV10-1,-,few,CASSESITGELFF,TGCGCCAGCAGTGAGTCGATTACCGGGGAGCTGTTTTTT
TRBJ1-4,TRBV6-1,-,-,CASAYRDPPQKLFF,TGTGCCAGCGCGTACCGGGACCCGCCCCAAAAACTGTTTTTT
TRBJ1-2,TRBV7-9,-,few,CASSLMQGGFYGYTF,TGTGCCAGCAGCTTAATGCAGGGAGGGTTTTATGGCTACACCTTC
TRBJ1-3,TRBV27,-,-,CASSLHRDGNTIYF,TGTGCCAGCAGTTTACACAGGGATGGAAACACCATATATTTT
TRBJ1-4,TRBV6-6,TRBD1,once,CASSHGQGNIEKLFF,TGTGCCAGCAGCCACGGACAGGGCAACATTGAAAAACTGTTTTTT
TRBJ2-5,TRBV10-2,TRBD2,-,CASSDGGETQYF,TGCGCCAGCAGTGACGGGGGGGAGACCCAGTACTTC
TRBJ2-3,TRBV19,-,-,CASSRERVTDTQYF,TGTGCCAGTAGTCGGGAAAGGGTTACGGATACGCAGTATTTT
TRBJ2-1,TRBV9,-,few,CASGDGDSADEQFF,TGTGCCAGCGGGGATGGAGACAGCGCCGATGAGCAGTTCTTC
TRBJ2-2,TRBV5-1,-,-,CASSLIPNTGELFF,TGCGCCAGCAGCTTAATACCGAACACCGGGGAGCTGTTTTTT
TRBJ2-3,TRBV9,-,-,CASSVYLGSDTQYF,TGTGCCAGCAGCGTATACTTGGGATCCGATACGCAGTATTTT
TRBJ1-2,TRBV19,TRBD1,-,CASRSTGATNYGYTF,TGTGCCAGTAGATCGACAGGGGCGACTAACTATGGCTACACCTTC
TRBJ1-5,TRBV15,-,-,CATSRDRRLIIGGNQPQHF,TGTGCCACCAGCAGAGATCGGAGGCTTATCATTGGGGGCAATCAGCCCCAGCATTTT
TRBJ2-3,TRBV15,TRBD1,-,CATSRAGPGGQTDTQYF,TGTGCCACCAGCAGAGCGGGGCCAGGGGGCCAAACAGATACGCAGTATTTT
TRBJ2-2,TRBV2,-,-,CASSDLAGFFPGELFF,TGTGCCAGCAGTGATTTGGCGGGATTCTTCCCCGGGGAGCTGTTTTTT
TRBJ1-4,TRBV13,-,-,CASSLGGGPTNEKLFF,TGTGCCAGCAGCTTAGGGGGTGGCCCAACTAATGAAAAACTGTTTTTT
TRBJ2-2,TRBV9,-,-,CASSSRTGELFF,TGTGCCAGCAGCTCCCGGACCGGGGAGCTGTTTTTT
TRBJ1-2,TRBV4-3,-,few,CASSQDTGAYGYTF,TGCGCCAGCAGCCAAGATACCGGCGCCTATGGCTACACCTTC
TRBJ1-4,TRBV20-1,-,-,CSAPDSEKLFF,TGCAGTGCTCCGGACAGTGAAAAACTGTTTTTT
TRBJ2-1,TRBV11-3,-,-,CASSERGSGIGSYNEQFF,TGTGCCAGCAGCGAGAGGGGGAGCGGGATAGGGTCCTACAATGAGCAGTTCTTC
TRBJ2-1,TRBV10-3,-,-,CAISDSYNEQFF,TGTGCCATCAGTGACTCCTACAATGAGCAGTTCTTC
TRBJ2-3,TRBV6-1,TRBD2,-,CASSPKTSADTQYF,TGTGCCAGCAGTCCTAAGACTAGCGCAGATACGCAGTATTTT
TRBJ2-5,TRBV5-4,TRBD2,-,CASSGGLAQKETQYF,TGTGCCAGCAGCGGGGGACTAGCGCAGAAAGAGACCCAGTACTTC
TRBJ2-6,TRBV6-6,-,-,CASSTQTSGANVLTF,TGTGCCAGCAGTACACAGACCTCTGGGGCCAACGTCCTGACTTTC
TRBJ2-7,TRBV27,-,few,CASSLSRGSEQYF,TGTGCCAGCAGTTTATCGAGGGGTAGCGAGCAGTACTTC
TRBJ1-2,TRBV18,-,-,CASSPPDQGRIYGYTF,TGTGCCAGCTCACCACCGGACCAGGGGCGGATCTATGGCTACACCTTC
TRBJ1-1,TRBV18,-,-,CASSPRFTEAFF,TGTGCCAGCTCACCAAGGTTCACTGAAGCTTTCTTT
TRBJ2-2,TRBV18,TRBD2,-,CASSPPTLAGAGGELFF,TGTGCCAGCTCACCACCTACACTAGCGGGGGCCGGCGGGGAGCTGTTTTTT
TRBJ1-2,TRBV2,TRBD1,few,CASRIAGGEYYGYTF,TGTGCCAGCAGAATAGCAGGGGGCGAATACTATGGCTACACCTTC
TRBJ2-1,TRBV5-4,-,-,CASGWHRGPESEQFF,TGTGCCAGCGGATGGCATAGAGGACCTGAGAGTGAGCAGTTCTTC
TRBJ2-5,TRBV2,-,once,CASSEGQETQYF,TGTGCCAGCAGTGAAGGGCAAGAGACCCAGTACTTC
TRBJ1-2,TRBV19,-,-,CASSTTTNYGYTF,TGTGCCAGTAGTACCACAACCAACTATGGCTACACCTTC
TRBJ2-1,TRBV13,TRBD2,-,CASSRRTSGDNEQFF,TGTGCCAGCAGTCGTAGGACTAGCGGGGACAATGAGCAGTTCTTC
TRBJ1-3,TRBV4-3,-,-,CASSQDRYRRGNTIYF,TGCGCCAGCAGCCAAGATCGGTACAGGCGAGGAAACACCATATATTTT
TRBJ2-2,TRBV5-1,-,few,CASTEGTRWRDTGELFF,TGCGCCAGCACCGAGGGTACCAGGTGGAGGGACACCGGGGAGCTGTTTTTT